This T cell receptor (beta chain) stems from a study of shared clonotypes between healthy human individuals. Germline V gene sequence: CDR1 MNHNS, CDR2 SASEGT. The CDR3 loop spans 15 amino acids. The ends lost 6 bases at V and 5 bases at J; junction bases unmatched: 10. The method was immunoSEQ multiplex PCR; TCRdb's version includes in-frame clones alone and lacks a portion of them. The sample lists around 640,000 clones; about 96% were seen once. CD45RO-negative, CCR7-positively selected cells formed the naive CD8 fraction, excluding terminally differentiated effector memory CD45RA+ cells. The chain is built from TRBV6-1 and TRBJ2-7; TRBD2 matches 10 bases. The TCR originated in a woman younger than 45 in good health. The specimen sequenced was naive CD8+ T cells sorted from blood. CDR3 DNA sequence: TGTGCCAGCAGCACTTCTAGCGGGAGTTCTCACGAGCAGTACTTC. This sequence encodes CASSTSSGSSHEQYF.